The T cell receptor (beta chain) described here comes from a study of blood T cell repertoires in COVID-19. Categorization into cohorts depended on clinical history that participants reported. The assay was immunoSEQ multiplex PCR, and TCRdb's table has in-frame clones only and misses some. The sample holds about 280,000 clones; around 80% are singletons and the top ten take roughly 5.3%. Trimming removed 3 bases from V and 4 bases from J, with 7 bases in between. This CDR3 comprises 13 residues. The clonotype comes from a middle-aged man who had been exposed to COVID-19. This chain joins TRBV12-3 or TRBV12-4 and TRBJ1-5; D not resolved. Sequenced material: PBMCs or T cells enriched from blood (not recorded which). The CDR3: CASSLEVNQPQHF. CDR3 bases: TGTGCCAGCAGTTTGGAGGTAAATCAGCCCCAGCATTTT.